This T cell receptor beta chain was captured by sequencing in a study of blood T cell repertoires in COVID-19. Clones were read by immunoSEQ multiplex PCR, and TCRdb kept only the in-frame ones, dropping some. Among roughly 130,000 clones listed, 70% to 80% were seen once. The CDR3 length is 15 residues. CDR1 KGHSH and CDR2 LQKENI come from the germline V gene. V shed 0 bases, J shed 8 bases, and the junction held 6 bases outside the gene matches. V is TRBV18 and J is TRBJ2-1, with 8 positions matching TRBD1. The sequenced sample consisted of peripheral blood. The sequence came from a man in his fifties or sixties with acute or convalescent COVID-19. Here the CDR3 reads CASSPPDRERYEQFF. CDR3 DNA: TGTGCCAGCTCACCACCGGACAGGGAGAGGTATGAGCAGTTCTTC.